The 23 T cell receptor beta chains in this list originate from one sample, sequenced in a study of T-cell memory formation after mild COVID-19. TCRdb redid the calling of the 5' RACE reads with MiXCR, one entry per CDR3 protein. The sample consists of about 38,000 distinct CDR3 sequences, about an eighth of them appearing once. Sequenced sample: PBMCs or a T cell subset sorted from them (not recorded which). These receptors were obtained from a man aged 18 to 35 who had mild COVID-19 (a few samples of this study predate the infection). Cell type and time point are not known.

This clonotype was recorded many times. V and J are TRBV4-2 and TRBJ2-4, with TRBD2 as a possible D gene (6 bases). Germline CDR1 LGHNA, CDR2 YNFKEQ. The CDR3 runs 16 residues. V lost 4 bases and J 2 bases, leaving 15 bases between the germline ends. As DNA, the CDR3 is TGTGCCAGCAGCCCCGCTTCTGGGGGGTCCAAAAACATTCAGTACTTC. Protein: CASSPASGGSKNIQYF.

This clonotype was seen ten or more times. V is TRBV19 and J is TRBJ2-5; 9 nucleotides agree with TRBD2. CDR1 LNHDA and CDR2 SQIVND come from the germline V gene (reference sequence). The V and J ends lost 8 bases and 0 bases, in that order; junction bases with no gene match: 4. The CDR3 spans 14 residues. DNA of the CDR3: TGTGCCAGTGGGACTAGCTTCTACCAAGAGACCCAGTACTTC. This sequence encodes CASGTSFYQETQYF.

This clonotype was detected ten times or more. V gene TRBV7-2 combines with J gene TRBJ2-5; 8 nucleotides align to TRBD2. V was pared by 1 base and J by 8 bases, with 6 bases of the junction left unmatched. Germline V CDR1 and CDR2: SGHTA, FQGNSA. The CDR3 totals 14 residues. As DNA, the CDR3 is TGTGCCAGCAGCTTAGAGACGGGGGGGGAAACCCAGTACTTC. Residues: CASSLETGGETQYF.

The CDR3 DNA sequence: TGTGCCAGCAGGTTAAGTGTTTCTTCACCCCTCCACTTT. Amino acid sequence: CASRLSVSSPLHF. This chain links TRBV27 with TRBJ1-6; no reliable D call. Germline assignment: CDR1 MNHEY and CDR2 SMNVEV (reference sequence). CDR3 length: 13 amino acids. V was cut by 6 bases and J by 9 bases, with 12 bases left in between.

J is TRBJ2-1 and V is TRBV21-1; the table's D call, TRBD2, was not checked against the DNA. TRBV21-1 is reported as a pseudogene. This CDR3 contains 19 residues. DNA of the CDR3: TGTGCCAGCAGCAATCCCGGGACTAGCGGGGGGTTCTCCTACAATGAGCAGTTCTTC. Translation: CASSNPGTSGGFSYNEQFF.

In its sample, this clonotype was seen a few times. The chain has TRBV9 and TRBJ2-7; no firm D call. V lost 0 bases to trimming and J lost 0 bases, with 7 bases between them. Looked up from germline, CDR1 is SGDLS and CDR2 is YYNGEE. CDR3 length equals 14 residues. For the CDR3, the DNA is TGTGCCAGCAGCGTAGACGTGAACTCCTACGAGCAGTACTTC. Protein product: CASSVDVNSYEQYF. Full variable domain (remainder filled in from reference TRBV9 and TRBJ2-7): DSGVTQTPKHLITATGQRVTLRCSPRSGDLSVYWYQQSLDQGLQFLIQYYNGEERAKGNILERFSAQQFPDLHSELNLSSLELGDSALYFCASSVDVNSYEQYFGPGTRLTVT.

The sample holds many counts of this clonotype. V is TRBV12-3 or TRBV12-4 and J is TRBJ2-1; D tentatively fits TRBD1 or TRBD2 (6 bases each). The CDR3 contains 17 residues. Trimming took 0 bases from V and 2 from J, leaving 14 bases between them. The CDR3 DNA is TGTGCCAGCAGTTTAGCGGAGGGGGGTCGCGCCTACAATGAGCAGTTCTTC. It encodes CASSLAEGGRAYNEQFF.

This clonotype was observed many times. The J gene is TRBJ1-5, the V gene TRBV6-5, with a weak D call TRBD1 (6 bases). CDR1 MNHEY and CDR2 SVGAGI come from the germline V gene. The CDR3 sequence is 16 residues long. Trimming pared 5 bases from V and 7 bases from J, leaving 21 bases between. The CDR3 is CASSPGMGAKRQPQHF. The CDR3, as DNA: TGTGCCAGCAGTCCGGGGATGGGGGCCAAGAGGCAGCCCCAGCATTTT.

Many counts were recorded for this clonotype. This rearrangement joins TRBV20-1 to TRBJ2-1; D unresolved. The germline V and J ends were trimmed by 5 bases and 3 bases, with 17 bases remaining between them. Germline assignment: CDR1 DFQATT and CDR2 SNEGSKA (reference sequence). This CDR3 has 15 residues. DNA of the CDR3: TGCAGTGCTTCGACTGGCCGTACATTCTACAATGAGCAGTTCTTC. Translating gives CSASTGRTFYNEQFF.

For this clonotype: One base away lies a much larger clone, so this may be a sequencing read error. The V call is TRBV7-2, the J call TRBJ2-1; D ambiguous. The CDR3 contains 11 residues. From germline, CDR1 is SGHTA and CDR2 FQGNSA. CDR3 sequence reads: CASTLGNEQSF. The CDR3 DNA reads TGTGCCAGTACTCTCGGCAATGAGCAGTCCTTC.

This clonotype was counted many times. The chain joins TRBV5-1 to TRBJ2-1; 7 bases are a match to TRBD2. V gave up 0 bases and J gave up 10 bases; unmatched junction bases: 7. This CDR3 is built from 14 residues. The germline CDR1 and CDR2 sequences are SGHRS and YFSETQ. The CDR3 nucleotides are TGCGCCAGCAGCTTGGAGGCTAGCGGCGGGGAGCAGTTCTTC. Amino acid sequence: CASSLEASGGEQFF. The variable domain in full, with the rest retrieved from reference TRBV5-1 and TRBJ2-1, is KAGVTQTPRYLIKTRGQQVTLSCSPISGHRSVSWYQQTPGQGLQFLFEYFSETQRNKGNFPGRFSGRQFSNSRSEMNVSTLELGDSALYLCASSLEASGGEQFFGPGTRLTVL.

There are many counts of this clonotype. J is TRBJ2-2 and V is TRBV27, with 10 bases lining up with TRBD2. V was clipped by 4 bases and J by 2 bases; unmatched bases: 10. The CDR3 runs 18 residues. The germline V gene encodes CDR1 MNHEY and CDR2 SMNVEV (reference sequence). The DNA of the CDR3 is TGTGCCAGCAGTTCCCTCTTCATAGCGGGGGGTAACACCGGGGAGCTGTTTTTT. It encodes CASSSLFIAGGNTGELFF.

This clonotype counts as medium-sized (0.01 to 0.1%). This chain uses TRBV7-8 with TRBJ1-2; 7 bases are a match to TRBD1. Germline values: CDR1 SGHVS, CDR2 FQNEAQ. With 5 bases clipped from V and 10 bases from J, the junction kept 4 bases outside the gene matches. This CDR3 spans 11 amino acids. This chain's CDR3 is CASSGTAAYTF. In nucleotides, the CDR3 is TGTGCCAGCAGCGGGACAGCGGCCTACACCTTC.

The chain carries TRBV5-1 and TRBJ2-4; 9 nucleotides line up with TRBD1. This CDR3 is built from 14 residues. The junction had 3 bases not matched to a gene; V was cut back by 3 bases and J by 5 bases. Germline assignment: CDR1 SGHRS and CDR2 YFSETQ. CDR3 DNA sequence: TGCGCCAGCAGCTCGGGACAGGGTGAAAACATTCAGTACTTC. Translating gives CASSSGQGENIQYF.

This clonotype has a count of ten or more. V is TRBV12-3 or TRBV12-4 and J is TRBJ2-5, with a weak D call TRBD1 (5 bases). CDR3 length: 14 residues. V was pared by 5 bases and J by 3 bases, with 13 bases between. CDR3: CASSPTWTKETQYF. Here the CDR3 DNA reads TGTGCCAGCAGTCCCACCTGGACAAAAGAGACCCAGTACTTC.

This clonotype was picked up many times. V gene TRBV24-1 combines with J gene TRBJ1-2, with a tentative D call TRBD1 (6 bases). V was cut by 3 bases and J by 5 bases, with 9 bases left in between. Germline CDR1 reads KGHDR; CDR2 reads SFDVKD. The CDR3 covers 13 residues. In DNA, the CDR3 is TGTGCCACCAGTGATCGGACAGTATATGGCTACACCTTC. This sequence encodes CATSDRTVYGYTF.

This clonotype was counted at least ten times. The V call is TRBV5-4, the J call TRBJ2-1; 12 nucleotides align to TRBD2. The CDR3 length is 15 residues. The trim removed 0 bases at V and 5 bases at J, leaving 0 bases unmatched. Per the germline V gene, CDR1 is SGHNT and CDR2 is YYREEE (reference sequence). The CDR3 protein is CASSLGLAGDNEQFF. The CDR3 nucleotides read TGTGCCAGCAGCTTGGGACTAGCGGGGGACAATGAGCAGTTCTTC.

This clonotype was found many times. The chain uses TRBV7-9 and TRBJ1-2, with 10 nucleotides matching TRBD1. The V and J ends lost 4 bases and 4 bases, in that order; junction bases with no gene match: 6. Germline V gene sequence: CDR1 SEHNR, CDR2 FQNEAQ (reference sequence). CDR3 length: 15 residues. CDR3 amino acids: CASSWGTGALYGYTF. The DNA of the CDR3 is TGTGCCAGCAGCTGGGGGACAGGGGCACTCTATGGCTACACCTTC.

This clonotype was seen at least ten times. This sequence joins TRBV6-5 and TRBJ1-4; possible D gene TRBD1, 5 bases. Per the germline V gene, CDR1 is MNHEY and CDR2 is SVGAGI. The CDR3 totals 15 residues. Trimming removed 6 bases at V and 5 bases at J, with 16 bases between. In DNA, the CDR3 is TGTGCCAGCAGCAACTGGGGGGGTGCAAATGAAAAACTGTTTTTT. Amino acids: CASSNWGGANEKLFF.

This clonotype was detected many times. The chain has TRBV20-1 and TRBJ2-1, with 8 bases matching TRBD2. V was pared by 0 bases and J by 3 bases, with 7 bases of the junction left unmatched. Germline V gene lookup returns CDR1 DFQATT and CDR2 SNEGSKA (reference sequence). The CDR3 has 16 residues. The chain's CDR3 is CSAREVGGGYYNEQFF. CDR3 nucleotide sequence: TGCAGTGCTAGAGAAGTTGGCGGGGGGTACTACAATGAGCAGTTCTTC.

This rearrangement joins TRBV7-6 to TRBJ1-5; 10 bases agree with TRBD1. Germline CDR1 and CDR2: SGHVS and FNYEAQ. Trimming cost V 1 base and J 3 bases; bases outside gene matches: 15. The CDR3 spans 20 residues. The CDR3 here is CASSLGWYPGQGTLNQPQHF. DNA of the CDR3: TGTGCCAGCAGCTTAGGGTGGTACCCGGGACAGGGGACTCTCAATCAGCCCCAGCATTTT. Full variable domain (outside the CDR3, taken from reference TRBV7-6 and TRBJ1-5): GAGVSQSPRYKVTKRGQDVALRCDPISGHVSLYWYRQALGQGPEFLTYFNYEAQQDKSGLPNDRFSAERPEGSISTLTIQRTEQRDSAMYRCASSLGWYPGQGTLNQPQHFGDGTRLSIL.

As for this clonotype: A much more abundant neighbour one base away suggests this may be a read error. The rearrangement joins TRBV19 to TRBJ2-2; tentative D call: TRBD1 (6 bases). The CDR3 has 12 amino acids. Germline V gene sequence: CDR1 LNHDA, CDR2 SQIVND (reference sequence). For the CDR3, the DNA is TGTGACAGTTGGACAGCCACCGGGGAGCTGTTTTTT. This encodes CDSWTATGELFF.

This clonotype was seen repeatedly, ten times or more. This chain uses TRBV7-9 with TRBJ1-1; D might be TRBD1 (5 bases). This CDR3 is built from 14 residues. The germline gives CDR1 SEHNR, CDR2 FQNEAQ (reference sequence). V lost 2 bases, J lost 4 bases, and 11 bases lay in between. CDR3 coding DNA: TGTGCCAGCAGCTTATTTGCTCAGGGCACTGAAGCTTTCTTT. It translates to CASSLFAQGTEAFF.